One T cell receptor beta chain is described in this entry. Trimming took off 7 bases at V and 3 bases at J, with 13 bases between the two ends. Germline V lookup: CDR1 SNHLY, CDR2 FYNNEI. The length of the CDR3 is 13 residues. The sample originates from a study of PD-1 blockade in classical Hodgkin lymphoma. Each of the patients experienced relapse following autologous stem cell transplantation, and their brentuximab vedotin exposure differed. The data were produced by immunoSEQ multiplex PCR, yet TCRdb's version contains in-frame clones alone and is incomplete. The data hold 43,000 or so clones, with approximately 73% observed a single time.

The rearrangement joins TRBV2 to TRBJ2-7; D unclear. This material consisted of peripheral blood mononuclear cells (PBMCs), taken at baseline. The TCR comes from a human donor with classical Hodgkin lymphoma. CDR3 region: CASNIRVGYEQYF. CDR3 nucleotides: TGTGCCAGCAATATCCGTGTGGGCTACGAGCAGTACTTC.